The 2 T cell receptor beta chains in this list originate from one sample, sequenced in a study of blood T cell repertoires in COVID-19. TCRdb keeps only in-frame clones here, not all; method: immunoSEQ multiplex PCR. The table lists 360,000 or so clones, around 89% of them singletons, with approximately 6.2% in the top ten. Sequenced material: peripheral blood. The receptors derive from a man aged 18 to 29 with active or convalescent COVID-19.

The rearrangement uses TRBV6-2 or TRBV6-3 and TRBJ2-5, with 11 bases fitting TRBD2. Trimming cost V 2 bases and J 0 bases; bases outside gene matches: 8. The CDR3 runs to 18 residues. Per the germline V gene, CDR1 is MNHEY and CDR2 is SVGEGT. DNA of the CDR3: TGTGCCAGCAGTTACGGCCGGTCTAGCGGGAGGTACCAAGAGACCCAGTACTTC. Translated: CASSYGRSSGRYQETQYF.

This chain uses TRBV11-2 with TRBJ2-3; unclear D gene. V gave up 0 bases and J gave up 0 bases, with 7 bases separating them. This CDR3 has 15 amino acids. Germline V lookup: CDR1 SGHAT, CDR2 FQNNGV. CDR3 residues: CASSLDLASTDTQYF. The CDR3 DNA sequence: TGTGCCAGCAGCTTAGATCTGGCTAGCACAGATACGCAGTATTTT.